A single sample gave rise to the 4 T cell receptor beta chains below, sequenced in a study of human T cells and chemical hapten exposure. TCRdb reanalysed the RACE reads using MiXCR and keeps one entry per CDR3 protein. The table lists 65,000 or so distinct CDR3 sequences, around 6.3% of them singletons. As for time point: healthy volunteer bleed at 6 weeks. Someone pulled total RNA out of unfractionated whole blood. The sequencing input was whole blood. All receptors come from a female donor in good health. Some clones in this sample may be carry-over from other donors' samples.

This clonotype was counted between two and nine times. The rearrangement joins TRBV20-1 to TRBJ1-4; D unresolved. V was clipped by 6 bases and J by 4 bases, with 12 bases between them. Germline lookup yields CDR1 DFQATT and CDR2 SNEGSKA (reference sequence). The CDR3 runs to 13 residues. The CDR3 loop is CSAYRQRNEKLFF. In nucleotides, the CDR3 is TGCAGTGCATATCGGCAGCGTAATGAAAAACTGTTTTTT.

V is TRBV11-2 and J is TRBJ2-6; D unclear. Trimming took off 5 bases at V and 0 bases at J, with 20 bases between the two ends. CDR3 size: 19 residues. Germline CDR1 reads SGHAT; CDR2 reads FQNNGV. The CDR3 region is CASSPYELRVLSGANVLTF. CDR3 DNA sequence: TGTGCCAGCAGCCCCTACGAGTTACGGGTCCTCTCTGGGGCCAACGTCCTGACTTTC.

This clonotype was detected ten times or more. V usage is TRBV27 and J usage is TRBJ2-6, with D unclear. In germline, CDR1 is MNHEY, CDR2 SMNVEV (reference sequence). This CDR3 spans 14 amino acids. Between the trimmed V and J ends, which lost 0 bases and 4 bases, there was a span of 4 bases. The CDR3 reads CASSLSTGANVLTF. The CDR3 region has the DNA TGTGCCAGCAGTTTATCCACCGGGGCCAACGTCCTGACTTTC.

This clonotype turned up a few times. This sequence joins TRBV10-3 and TRBJ2-7, with D unresolved. Germline V gene data show CDR1 as ENHRY and CDR2 as SYGVKD. Deletions cut 2 bases from V and 0 bases from J, with 14 bases between. The CDR3 length is 16 residues. For the CDR3, the DNA is TGTGCCATCAGTGAGGGCCCACCCCCCATCTCCTACGAGCAGTACTTC. As protein: CAISEGPPPISYEQYF.